The 24 T cell receptor beta chains below were found in one sample sequenced in a study of T cell responses to AZD1222 COVID-19 vaccine. Assay: immunoSEQ multiplex PCR; the TCRdb copy retains only in-frame clones and omits some. The data hold some 90,000 clones, with 80% to 90% observed a single time. This sample comprised peripheral blood, obtained on day 0 of AZD1222 vaccination. Receptors originate from an adult in good health.

The chain is built from TRBV7-2 and TRBJ1-1, with D possibly matching TRBD1 (5 bases). The CDR3 has 15 amino acids. Trimming pared 1 base from V and 0 bases from J, leaving 9 bases between. Germline-derived CDR1 and CDR2 are SGHTA and FQGNSA. The DNA of the CDR3 is TGTGCCAGCAGCTTAGGGGCAGGGATGAACACTGAAGCTTTCTTT. This gives the protein CASSLGAGMNTEAFF. The whole variable domain, remainder taken from reference TRBV7-2 and TRBJ1-1, is GAGVSQSPSNKVTEKGKDVELRCDPISGHTALYWYRQSLGQGLEFLIYFQGNSAPDKSGLPSDRFSAERTGGSVSTLTIQRTQQEDSAVYLCASSLGAGMNTEAFFGQGTRLTVV.

The chain combines TRBV9 with TRBJ1-2; perhaps TRBD1 as D (6 bases). The CDR3 length is 15 residues. The ends were cut back, 0 bases at V and 2 bases at J, with 11 bases in the middle. The germline V gene has CDR1 SGDLS and CDR2 YYNGEE. CDR3 residues: CASSVEPTGNYGYTF. The CDR3 DNA is TGTGCCAGCAGCGTAGAGCCCACAGGGAACTATGGCTACACCTTC.

The genes are TRBV6-2 or TRBV6-3 and TRBJ2-7, with 7 bases fitting TRBD1. V was clipped by 5 bases and J by 6 bases; unmatched bases: 10. The CDR3 runs to 14 residues. Germline V gene sequence: CDR1 MNHEY, CDR2 SVGEGT. CDR3 in DNA: TGTGCCAGCAGTCTAAATTCACAGGGGCGCGAGCAGTACTTC. It yields the protein CASSLNSQGREQYF.

The V and J genes are TRBV7-9 and TRBJ2-2; TRBD1 agrees at 7 bases. Trimming cost V 1 base and J 6 bases; bases outside gene matches: 8. The germline CDR1 and CDR2 sequences are SEHNR and FQNEAQ (reference sequence). The CDR3 runs 16 residues. DNA of the CDR3: TGTGCCAGCAGCTTAGTGAACAGGGGAGCTGCCGGGGAGCTGTTTTTT. Translation: CASSLVNRGAAGELFF.

The CDR3 region has the DNA TGTGCCTGGAGTGGAAAAGGGACTAGCGGGAGGACAGATACGCAGTATTTT. Its protein is CAWSGKGTSGRTDTQYF. The rearrangement uses TRBV30 and TRBJ2-3; 15 bases match TRBD2. V was clipped by 1 base and J by 3 bases; unmatched bases: 5. CDR3 length equals 17 residues. Germline values: CDR1 GTSNPN, CDR2 SVGIG (reference sequence).

V and J are TRBV11-3 and TRBJ1-2, with D uncertain. CDR3 length: 16 amino acids. The germline gives CDR1 SGHNT, CDR2 YENEEA. Trimming took 5 bases from V and 7 from J, leaving 23 bases between them. The CDR3: CASSPAWREGPGGYTF. The CDR3 nucleotides read TGTGCCAGCAGCCCAGCTTGGCGGGAGGGCCCGGGTGGCTACACCTTC.

This chain uses TRBV3-1 (or the pseudogene TRBV3-2) with TRBJ2-6; TRBD1 aligns across 12 bases. Trimming took 1 base from V and 4 from J; bases not matched to a gene: 8. CDR3 length: 19 amino acids. From germline, CDR1 is LGHDT and CDR2 YNNKEL (reference sequence). CDR3 nucleotides: TGTGCCAGCAGCCAAGTAACGGGACAGGGGGCGCGCGGGGCCAACGTCCTGACTTTC. It yields the protein CASSQVTGQGARGANVLTF.

DNA for the CDR3: TGTGCCAGCAGCCCACGACAGGGGGTGAGATACGAGCAGTACTTC. Translation gives CASSPRQGVRYEQYF. This rearrangement joins TRBV27 to TRBJ2-7; 9 bases agree with TRBD1. Trimming removed 6 bases from V and 4 bases from J; junction bases left unmatched: 10. The CDR3 consists of 15 residues. Looked up from germline, CDR1 is MNHEY and CDR2 is SMNVEV (reference sequence).

This chain connects TRBV4-1 to TRBJ2-2; D unresolved. V was trimmed by 6 bases and J by 0 bases, leaving 8 bases between them. Germline V lookup: CDR1 MGHRA, CDR2 YSYEKL. This CDR3 is 14 amino acids long. The CDR3 nucleotides read TGCGCCAGCAGGGGAAGCGCGAACACCGGGGAGCTGTTTTTT. Its protein is CASRGSANTGELFF.

This clone was recorded a few times. The chain combines TRBV14 with TRBJ1-1; D remains unclear. The CDR3 sequence is 18 residues long. The germline V gene encodes CDR1 SGHDN and CDR2 FVKESK. Trimming cost V 0 bases and J 7 bases, with 24 bases left between them. CDR3 nucleotide sequence: TGTGCCAGCAGCCAAGATTTATTGGGCGTTAGATCGACCTTTGAAGCTTTCTTT. Its translation: CASSQDLLGVRSTFEAFF. Full variable domain (remainder filled in from reference TRBV14 and TRBJ1-1): EAGVTQFPSHSVIEKGQTVTLRCDPISGHDNLYWYRRVMGKEIKFLLHFVKESKQDESGMPNNRFLAERTGGTYSTLKVQPAELEDSGVYFCASSQDLLGVRSTFEAFFGQGTRLTVV.

Only a few counts were recorded for this clone. The rearrangement uses TRBV10-3 and TRBJ2-7, with 7 nucleotides matching TRBD1. J lost 1 base, V lost 2 bases, and 2 bases had no gene match. Looked up from germline, CDR1 is ENHRY and CDR2 is SYGVKD. The CDR3 runs to 14 residues. The CDR3 DNA is TGTGCCATCAGTGAGGCGGACAGGTCCTACGAGCAGTACTTC. Its translation is CAISEADRSYEQYF.

The DNA of the CDR3 is TGTGCCAGCAGCGCATCAGGGGATGAAAAACTGTTTTTT. Amino acid sequence: CASSASGDEKLFF. J is TRBJ1-4 and V is TRBV5-5; possible D gene TRBD1, 6 bases. The CDR3 contains 13 residues. Germline V gene sequence: CDR1 SGHKS, CDR2 YYEKEE (reference sequence). Between the trimmed V and J ends, which lost 4 bases and 6 bases, there was a span of 10 bases.

The CDR3 DNA is TGTGCCAGCAGCTTAGAAGGCTATGTCAATCAGCCCCAGCATTTT. Translation: CASSLEGYVNQPQHF. The chain employs TRBV7-4 and TRBJ1-5; D is uncertain. CDR3 size: 15 residues. Trimming removed 1 base at V and 3 bases at J, with 10 bases between. CDR1 and CDR2 from the germline V gene are SGHVT and SQSDAQ.

This clone was detected once. This specimen includes other DNA sequences encoding the same CDR3. V is TRBV30 and J is TRBJ2-2; D is uncertain. CDR1 and CDR2 (germline): GTSNPN, SVGIG (reference sequence). This CDR3 is built from 13 residues. Trimming took 0 bases from V and 4 from J, leaving 6 bases between them. The CDR3: CAWSVLGTGELFF. The DNA of the CDR3 is TGTGCCTGGAGTGTACTGGGCACCGGGGAGCTGTTTTTT.

The rearrangement uses TRBV7-2 and TRBJ2-5; 10 bases fit TRBD2. This CDR3 is built from 17 residues. V trimming: 5 bases; J trimming: 2 bases; junction bases outside the gene matches: 11. The germline V gene has CDR1 SGHTA and CDR2 FQGNSA. In DNA, the CDR3 is TGTGCCAGCAGCGCACCGATTTGGACTAGCGGTCAAGAGACCCAGTACTTC. Residues: CASSAPIWTSGQETQYF.

The chain joins TRBV5-1 to TRBJ1-2, with D unclear. Germline V lookup: CDR1 SGHRS, CDR2 YFSETQ. Trimming took 0 bases from V and 8 from J, leaving 11 bases between them. This CDR3 is built from 13 residues. The CDR3 DNA follows: TGCGCCAGCAGCTTGGAAGGGAACAGCGGCTACACCTTC. It specifies CASSLEGNSGYTF.

This clone showed up just once. The chain recombines TRBV9 with TRBJ1-1, with no clear D. Looked up from germline, CDR1 is SGDLS and CDR2 is YYNGEE. V shed 0 bases and J shed 0 bases, with 9 bases lying between them. The CDR3 runs 15 residues. The CDR3 reads CASSVGARLNTEAFF. Here the CDR3 DNA reads TGTGCCAGCAGCGTAGGGGCCAGACTGAACACTGAAGCTTTCTTT.

The genes are TRBV10-3 and TRBJ2-1; weak D call: TRBD2 (6 bases). The V gene lost 2 bases and the J gene lost 10 bases, with 12 bases spanning the gap. The CDR3 runs 13 residues. CDR1 is ENHRY, CDR2 SYGVKD, per germline. The CDR3 is CAISENLAREQFF. CDR3 DNA: TGTGCCATCAGTGAGAACCTAGCGCGGGAGCAGTTCTTC.

This clone came up once. The rearrangement links TRBV6-1 to TRBJ1-2, with D possibly matching TRBD1 (5 bases). The germline V and J ends were trimmed by 0 bases and 8 bases, with 13 bases remaining between them. Germline V gene sequence: CDR1 MNHNS, CDR2 SASEGT. This CDR3 contains 14 residues. The CDR3 region has the DNA TGTGCCAGCAGTGAAGCGCGGGGGTTTTTGGGCTACACCTTC. This codes for CASSEARGFLGYTF.

This chain links TRBV4-2 with TRBJ2-3; possibly TRBD1 or TRBD2 for D (5 bases each). Trimming left V 4 bases short and J 0 bases short, with 20 bases between. The CDR3 loop spans 18 amino acids. Germline loops: CDR1 LGHNA, CDR2 YNFKEQ. CDR3 in amino acids: CASSRERARGGSTDTQYF. The CDR3 DNA reads as TGTGCCAGCAGCCGAGAGAGGGCGAGGGGTGGTAGCACAGATACGCAGTATTTT.

V gene TRBV21-1 combines with J gene TRBJ1-6. TRBV21-1 is assigned pseudogene status. This CDR3 region has 11 residues. CDR3 protein: CASSSVSPLHF. The CDR3 DNA is TGTGCCAGCAGCAGCGTTTCACCCCTCCACTTT.

This chain connects TRBV9 to TRBJ2-2; TRBD1 agrees at 8 bases. Germline lookup yields CDR1 SGDLS and CDR2 YYNGEE. Unmatched junction bases numbered 9, after V lost 4 bases and J lost 1 base. The CDR3 runs to 17 residues. The chain's CDR3 is CASSPRAGTGNTGELFF. CDR3 in DNA: TGTGCCAGCAGCCCCCGGGCCGGGACAGGGAACACCGGGGAGCTGTTTTTT.

The chain employs TRBV7-3 and TRBJ1-5, with 8 positions matching TRBD1. The CDR3 runs to 13 residues. Germline loops: CDR1 SGHTA, CDR2 FQGTGA. Germline trimming cut 5 bases from V and 7 bases from J; bases unmatched to any gene: 4. The CDR3 region has the DNA TGTGCCAGCAGCCCCGGACAGGGACAGCCCCAGCATTTT. Encoded protein: CASSPGQGQPQHF.

The chain recombines TRBV7-2 with TRBJ2-5; 7 positions match TRBD2. With 6 bases clipped from V and 1 base from J, the junction kept 8 bases outside the gene matches. The germline V gene has CDR1 SGHTA and CDR2 FQGNSA. CDR3 length equals 15 residues. The CDR3 bases are TGTGCCAGCAGTCGAACACTAGCGCCCCAAGAGACCCAGTACTTC. Translation: CASSRTLAPQETQYF.